This is a list of T cell receptor beta chains from one sample in a study of response to subunit inactivated influenza vaccine. One entry per CDR3 protein results from TCRdb running MiXCR on the RT-PCR reads. Among about 620,000 distinct CDR3 sequences listed, roughly 12% were seen once. The specimen comprised PBMCs from blood, sampled on the day of vaccination. The receptors here all came from a man aged 50-60 years who received an inactivated influenza vaccine. CDR3s leave out the opening cysteine and the closing phenylalanine or tryptophan. The D gene is left open where the match is weak.

v_call,d_call,j_call,cdr3_aa
TRBV3-1,-,TRBJ2-3,ASSQVRDTQY
TRBV4-2,TRBD1,TRBJ2-7,ASSQLPGQGSYEQY
TRBV20-1,TRBD2,TRBJ2-7,SASAGGPGEQY
TRBV2,-,TRBJ2-7,ASSEAPRTYEQY
TRBV9,-,TRBJ1-5,ASSFGVGDSNQPQH
TRBV3-1,-,TRBJ2-1,ASSHRFVGANEQF
TRBV28,TRBD2,TRBJ2-3,ASSLLHTSGGTGDTQY
TRBV2,-,TRBJ1-2,ASWGDGYT
TRBV11-1,TRBD1,TRBJ2-7,ASSHSMVRQGASYEQY
TRBV20-1,TRBD2,TRBJ2-1,SARSLAGLYEQF
TRBV12-3/TRBV12-4,TRBD1,TRBJ2-3,ASRKGQNPTDTQY
TRBV19,TRBD2,TRBJ2-3,ASRPGLGGLGGRTDTQY
TRBV18,-,TRBJ2-7,ASSLAEATREQY
TRBV28,-,TRBJ2-1,ASRSGAGYNEQF
TRBV20-1,-,TRBJ2-3,SARSVDGGRSTDTQY
TRBV5-1,-,TRBJ2-5,ASSLLSGETQY
TRBV12-3/TRBV12-4,-,TRBJ2-7,ASSPIPGPVPGEQY